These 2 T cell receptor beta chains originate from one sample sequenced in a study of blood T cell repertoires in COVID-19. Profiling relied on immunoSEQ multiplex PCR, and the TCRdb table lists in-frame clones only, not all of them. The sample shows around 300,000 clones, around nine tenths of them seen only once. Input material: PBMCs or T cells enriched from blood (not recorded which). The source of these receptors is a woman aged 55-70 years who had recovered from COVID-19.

CDR3 amino acids: CASIGLAGEAQYF. CDR3 nucleotides: TGTGCCAGCATCGGCCTCGCGGGGGAGGCCCAGTACTTC. This chain links TRBV2 with TRBJ2-5; 7 nucleotides align to TRBD2. Looked up from germline, CDR1 is SNHLY and CDR2 is FYNNEI. With V trimmed by 7 bases and J by 9 bases, 11 bases remained unmatched. The CDR3 loop spans 13 amino acids. The variable domain in full, with the rest retrieved from reference TRBV2 and TRBJ2-5, is EPEVTQTPSHQVTQMGQEVILRCVPISNHLYFYWYRQILGQKVEFLVSFYNNEISEKSEIFDDQFSVERPDGSNFTLKIRSTKLEDSAMYFCASIGLAGEAQYFGPGTRLLVL.

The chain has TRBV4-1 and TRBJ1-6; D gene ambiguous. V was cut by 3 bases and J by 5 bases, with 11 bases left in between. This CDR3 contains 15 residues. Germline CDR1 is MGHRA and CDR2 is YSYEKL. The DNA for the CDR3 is TGCGCCAGCAGCCACGGGGTTGGGGATAATTCACCCCTCCACTTT. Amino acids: CASSHGVGDNSPLHF.